These 7 T cell receptor beta chains originate from one sample sequenced in a study of PD-1 blockade in mismatch repair-deficient tumors (dated by TCRdb to the late 2010s). The library was generated by the immunoSEQ multiplex PCR assay. TCRdb's version of the immuneACCESS table is confined to in-frame rearrangements and falls short of the full clone set. An unresolved V gene accounts for under half of the shortfall where checked; the remainder is of unknown origin. The sample table records around 39,000 clones; 65% to 85% of these occur just once. In total, the top ten clones hold around 1% of the sample. The sequences come from PBMCs, collected 38 to 40 weeks after starting pembrolizumab. The receptor set was obtained from an adult with mismatch repair-deficient cancer.

Regarding this clone: The identical CDR3 is also encoded by other nucleotide sequences in the sample. The chain recombines TRBV29-1 with TRBJ2-7; 7 bases agree with TRBD2. The junction had 11 bases not matched to a gene; V was cut back by 6 bases and J by 0 bases. This CDR3 contains 15 residues. Germline V gene data show CDR1 as SQVTM and CDR2 as ANQGSEA. DNA for the CDR3: TGCAGCGTCACCCACGCCAGCGGGATCTCCTACGAGCAGTACTTC. This sequence encodes CSVTHASGISYEQYF.

Note on this clone: The same CDR3 also results from other DNA sequences found in this sample. The chain carries TRBV7-3 and TRBJ1-1; 7 nucleotides agree with TRBD1. The germline V gene has CDR1 SGHTA and CDR2 FQGTGA. There are 14 residues in the CDR3. Unmatched junction bases numbered 1, after V lost 0 bases and J lost 3 bases. The CDR3 sequence: CASSLTGGDTEAFF. The DNA for the CDR3 is TGTGCCAGCAGCTTAACAGGGGGCGACACTGAAGCTTTCTTT.

V usage is TRBV28 and J usage is TRBJ1-4, with D possibly matching TRBD1 (5 bases). This CDR3 has 15 amino acids. V dropped 6 bases and J dropped 3 bases, with 14 bases sitting between them. In germline, CDR1 is MDHEN, CDR2 SYDVKM. In DNA, the CDR3 is TGTGCCAGCAGAGTCGAGACAGCCCCTAATGAAAAACTGTTTTTT. Translating gives CASRVETAPNEKLFF. Together with reference TRBV28 and TRBJ1-4, the CDR3 gives the full variable domain: DVKVTQSSRYLVKRTGEKVFLECVQDMDHENMFWYRQDPGLGLRLIYFSYDVKMKEKGDIPEGYSVSREKKERFSLILESASTNQTSMYLCASRVETAPNEKLFFGSGTQLSVL.

This chain uses TRBV7-9 with TRBJ1-5, with D tentatively TRBD1 (6 bases). Germline lookup yields CDR1 SEHNR and CDR2 FQNEAQ (reference sequence). Trimming removed 1 base at V and 2 bases at J, with 12 bases between. This CDR3 is 16 amino acids long. CDR3 DNA sequence: TGTGCCAGCAGCTTAGTTAGGGCAGGGGGCAATCAGCCCCAGCATTTT. It specifies CASSLVRAGGNQPQHF.

The chain combines TRBV6-5 with TRBJ1-2; no clear D. CDR1 and CDR2 from the germline V gene are MNHEY and SVGAGI. The CDR3 contains 14 residues. With 0 bases removed from V and 3 bases from J, the gap between germline ends came to 8 bases. For the CDR3, the DNA is TGTGCCAGCAGTTACTCGTTTGGGCACTATGGCTACACCTTC. Translated: CASSYSFGHYGYTF.

This chain joins TRBV4-1 and TRBJ2-5; 10 bases match TRBD2. The CDR3 consists of 15 residues. V was clipped by 1 base and J by 5 bases; unmatched bases: 4. The germline V gene has CDR1 MGHRA and CDR2 YSYEKL. The CDR3, as DNA: TGCGCCAGCAGCCAAGGGCTAGCGGGAGTCGAGACCCAGTACTTC. This translates into CASSQGLAGVETQYF.

This rearrangement joins TRBV2 to TRBJ1-1, with TRBD1 as a possible D gene (5 bases). In germline, CDR1 is SNHLY, CDR2 FYNNEI. The V end lost 11 bases, the J end lost 1 base, and 14 bases lay between the germline ends. This CDR3 comprises 13 residues. CDR3 in DNA: TGTGCCGCAGGGTTGGCAGAGAACACTGAAGCTTTCTTT. Its protein product is CAAGLAENTEAFF. Based on the CDR3 plus reference TRBV2 and TRBJ1-1, the full variable domain is EPEVTQTPSHQVTQMGQEVILRCVPISNHLYFYWYRQILGQKVEFLVSFYNNEISEKSEIFDDQFSVERPDGSNFTLKIRSTKLEDSAMYFCAAGLAENTEAFFGQGTRLTVV.